Given below is one T cell receptor (beta chain) in context. Its antigen is still unknown. The data derive from a study of CD8+ T cells in alopecia areata. At the level of the study: Patients in the treated group were given tofacitinib by mouth, 5 to 10 mg twice a day. Tofacitinib therapy took 6 to 18 months; 6 months off drug came after. Overall study findings and caveats: Alphabeta T cells residing in normal skin are also sequenced in scalp samples.

RNA, once extracted, was reverse transcribed into cDNA for use as the sequencing template. Data came from immunoSEQ multiplex PCR; TCRdb stores just in-frame clones and leaves some out. The table records over 200,000 clones, roughly 57% of them present only once. V was shortened by 4 bases and J by 4 bases, with 5 bases between the two germline ends. The CDR3 is 12 amino acids. The germline V gene encodes CDR1 SEHNR and CDR2 FQNEAQ (reference sequence). This TCR derives from a human donor with alopecia areata. This chain connects TRBV7-9 to TRBJ2-1; D call uncertain. This sample comprised CD4+ T cells sorted from blood, obtained at week 0. The CDR3, as DNA: TGTGCCAGCAGCTCCTTGTACAATGAGCAGTTCTTC. Translating it yields CASSSLYNEQFF.